The TCR beta chain under discussion was sequenced for a study of identifying expanded T cells in peripheral blood. Method: immunoSEQ multiplex PCR; TCRdb's copy keeps in-frame clones and lacks some. The sample yields around 84,000 clones, about 90% seen once. In the case of this clone: No antigen is known for it.

The germline V gene has CDR1 SGHRS and CDR2 YFSETQ. V dropped 3 bases and J dropped 8; count of bases not matched to a gene: 6. The CDR3 is 13 amino acids. General study results and limits: Variance in clone template counts between approximately 2-week samples significantly increased with total template count across all healthy donors. Technical replicates showed roughly 1.2 changed clones; around 2 weeks 15 to 20; four weeks 19.

What was sequenced was blood. The sequence was obtained from a person aged 18 to 69 in good health. This rearrangement joins TRBV5-1 to TRBJ1-2; 8 bases fit TRBD1. The CDR3 coding sequence is TGCGCCAGCAGCTCCGGACAGGGCTGGGGCTACACCTTC. Residues: CASSSGQGWGYTF.